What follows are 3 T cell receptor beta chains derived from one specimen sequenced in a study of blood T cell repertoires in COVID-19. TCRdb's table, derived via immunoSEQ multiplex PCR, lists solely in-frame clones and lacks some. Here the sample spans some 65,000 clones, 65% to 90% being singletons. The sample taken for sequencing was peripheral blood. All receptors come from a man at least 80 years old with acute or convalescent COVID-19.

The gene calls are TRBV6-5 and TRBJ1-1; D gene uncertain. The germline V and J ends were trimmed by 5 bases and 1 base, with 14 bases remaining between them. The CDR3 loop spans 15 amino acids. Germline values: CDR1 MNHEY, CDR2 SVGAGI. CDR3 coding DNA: TGTGCCAGCAGTCTCTCTAGAACTCCGAACACTGAAGCTTTCTTT. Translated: CASSLSRTPNTEAFF.

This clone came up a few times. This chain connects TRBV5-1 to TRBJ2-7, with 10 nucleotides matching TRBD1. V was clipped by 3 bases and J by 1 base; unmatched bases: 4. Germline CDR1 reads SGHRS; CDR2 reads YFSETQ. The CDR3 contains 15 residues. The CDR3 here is CASSWTGGSSYEQYF. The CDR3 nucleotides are TGCGCCAGCAGCTGGACAGGGGGTAGTTCCTACGAGCAGTACTTC.

The CDR3 loop is CASSLGTVGVYEQFF. For the CDR3, the DNA is TGTGCCAGCAGCTTGGGGACTGTCGGAGTCTATGAGCAGTTCTTC. This chain joins TRBV11-2 and TRBJ2-1; D possibly corresponds to TRBD2 (6 bases). This CDR3 region has 15 residues. Trimming pared 3 bases from V and 8 bases from J, leaving 17 bases between. Germline assignment: CDR1 SGHAT and CDR2 FQNNGV.